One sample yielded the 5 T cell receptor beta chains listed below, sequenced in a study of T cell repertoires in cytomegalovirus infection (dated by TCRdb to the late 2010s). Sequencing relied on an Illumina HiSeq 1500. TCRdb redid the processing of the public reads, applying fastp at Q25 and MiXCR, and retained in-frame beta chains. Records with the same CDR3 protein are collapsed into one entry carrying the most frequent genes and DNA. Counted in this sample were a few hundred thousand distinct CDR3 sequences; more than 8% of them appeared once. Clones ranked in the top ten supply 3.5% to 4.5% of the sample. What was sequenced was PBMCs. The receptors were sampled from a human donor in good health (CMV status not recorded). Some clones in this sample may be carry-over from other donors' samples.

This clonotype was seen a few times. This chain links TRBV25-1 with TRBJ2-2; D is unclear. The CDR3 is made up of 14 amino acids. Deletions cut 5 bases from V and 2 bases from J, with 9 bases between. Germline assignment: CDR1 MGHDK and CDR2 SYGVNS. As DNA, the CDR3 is TGTGCCAGCAGTAGAGGCATTAACACCGGGGAGCTGTTTTTT. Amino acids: CASSRGINTGELFF.

CDR3 in amino acids: CSAGGLAGVHNEQFF. Written as DNA, the CDR3 is TGCAGTGCGGGAGGACTAGCGGGAGTGCACAATGAGCAGTTCTTC. The genes are TRBV20-1 and TRBJ2-1, with 13 bases that match TRBD2. The CDR3 consists of 15 residues. CDR1 and CDR2 from the germline V gene are DFQATT and SNEGSKA (reference sequence). Germline trimming cut 6 bases from V and 5 bases from J; bases unmatched to any gene: 7.

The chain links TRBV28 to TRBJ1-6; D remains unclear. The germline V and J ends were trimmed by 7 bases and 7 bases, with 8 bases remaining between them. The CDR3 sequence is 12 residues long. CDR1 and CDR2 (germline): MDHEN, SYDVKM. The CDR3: CASTRGNSPLHF. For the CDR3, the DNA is TGTGCCAGCACTCGAGGGAATTCACCCCTCCACTTT.

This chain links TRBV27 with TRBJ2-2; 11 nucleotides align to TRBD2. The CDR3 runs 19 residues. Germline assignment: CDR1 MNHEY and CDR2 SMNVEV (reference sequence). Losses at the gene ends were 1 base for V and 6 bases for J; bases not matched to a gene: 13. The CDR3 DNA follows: TGTGCCAGCAGTTTATTGGAACTAGCGGGAGAGCGTTTCTCCGGGGAGCTGTTTTTT. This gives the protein CASSLLELAGERFSGELFF.

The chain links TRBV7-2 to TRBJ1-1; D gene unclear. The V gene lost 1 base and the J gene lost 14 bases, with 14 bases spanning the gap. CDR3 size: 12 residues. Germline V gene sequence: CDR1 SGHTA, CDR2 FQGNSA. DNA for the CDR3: TGTGCCAGCAGCTTAGACAGCCTCTATTGCTTCTTT. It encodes CASSLDSLYCFF.